Below, 27 T cell receptor beta chains from the same sample are listed, as sequenced in a study of response to subunit inactivated influenza vaccine. Via MiXCR, TCRdb re-called the RT-PCR reads, giving one row per CDR3 protein. The sample includes roughly 460,000 distinct CDR3 sequences, roughly 9.7% of them seen just once. This specimen was PBMCs from blood, taken roughly 47 days after vaccination. Receptor source: a man in his forties or fifties who received an inactivated influenza vaccine.

This chain links TRBV5-6 with TRBJ2-7; 8 bases are a match to TRBD1. This CDR3 has 16 residues. The trim removed 2 bases at V and 0 bases at J, leaving 7 bases unmatched. Germline CDR1 is SGHDT and CDR2 is YYEEEE. The DNA for the CDR3 is TGTGCCAGCAGCTTTTTCGGGGACAGGCACTCCTACGAGCAGTACTTC. Residues: CASSFFGDRHSYEQYF.

The chain has TRBV29-1 and TRBJ2-7; tentatively, D is TRBD1 (5 bases). The CDR3 has 12 residues. Per the germline V gene, CDR1 is SQVTM and CDR2 is ANQGSEA. Trimming left V 4 bases short and J 3 bases short, with 10 bases between. The DNA of the CDR3 is TGCAGCGTTGGATACAGGTTCTACGAGCAGTACTTC. Its protein product is CSVGYRFYEQYF.

In its sample, this clonotype was seen many times. V and J are TRBV11-3 and TRBJ1-3, with D possibly TRBD1 on 5 matching bases. V gave up 8 bases and J gave up 0 bases, with 11 bases separating them. Germline V lookup: CDR1 SGHNT, CDR2 YENEEA. There are 14 residues in the CDR3. The CDR3 sequence: CASWGRISGNTIYF. DNA of the CDR3: TGTGCCAGCTGGGGACGGATCTCTGGAAACACCATATATTTT.

The genes are TRBV11-2 and TRBJ2-1; 9 bases map to TRBD2. Trimming cost V 5 bases and J 4 bases; bases outside gene matches: 15. CDR1 is SGHAT and CDR2 is FQNNGV in the germline V gene. The CDR3 spans 18 residues. The CDR3, as DNA: TGTGCCAGCAGCACGGCCCCCCGGGAAAGCGGGAGGTACAATGAGCAGTTCTTC. Translated: CASSTAPRESGRYNEQFF.

This clonotype was observed many times. The chain joins TRBV12-3 or TRBV12-4 to TRBJ1-1; D may be TRBD1 (5 bases). CDR3 length: 14 amino acids. The ends were cut back, 3 bases at V and 0 bases at J, with 8 bases in the middle. The CDR3 here is CASSFGALNTEAFF. The CDR3 nucleotides read TGTGCCAGCAGTTTCGGGGCCCTGAACACTGAAGCTTTCTTT.

The chain uses TRBV9 and TRBJ2-3; 8 nucleotides align to TRBD2. Trimming took 9 bases from V and 5 from J; bases not matched to a gene: 14. From germline, CDR1 is SGDLS and CDR2 YYNGEE. This CDR3 is built from 15 residues. DNA of the CDR3: TGTGCCACCTCGCAAACCGGGACTAGAGGAGATACGCAGTATTTT. This gives the protein CATSQTGTRGDTQYF. Drawing the rest from reference TRBV9 and TRBJ2-3, the complete variable domain is DSGVTQTPKHLITATGQRVTLRCSPRSGDLSVYWYQQSLDQGLQFLIQYYNGEERAKGNILERFSAQQFPDLHSELNLSSLELGDSALYFCATSQTGTRGDTQYFGPGTRLTVL.

The table lists this clonotype with a few counts. This chain connects TRBV20-1 to TRBJ2-2; D not resolved. Germline V lookup: CDR1 DFQATT, CDR2 SNEGSKA (reference sequence). The CDR3 runs 14 residues. Trimming took 2 bases from V and 4 from J, leaving 11 bases between them. The CDR3 loop reads CSARPYILTGELFF. Here the CDR3 DNA reads TGCAGTGCTAGACCGTATATACTCACCGGGGAGCTGTTTTTT.

This clonotype was observed a few times. This sequence joins TRBV7-9 and TRBJ2-5; 7 bases are a match to TRBD1. The CDR3 runs to 15 residues. Trimming removed 5 bases from V and 4 bases from J; junction bases left unmatched: 10. Germline V gives CDR1 SEHNR, CDR2 FQNEAQ (reference sequence). This CDR3 reads CASSHGDSPTETQYF. CDR3 nucleotide sequence: TGTGCCAGCAGCCACGGGGACAGTCCTACAGAGACCCAGTACTTC.

In its sample, this clonotype was seen a few times. The chain combines TRBV5-6 with TRBJ1-1; tentatively, D is TRBD1 (6 bases). Per germline, CDR1 SGHDT and CDR2 YYEEEE. V lost 3 bases, J lost 6 bases, and 9 bases lay in between. The CDR3 totals 12 residues. The CDR3 DNA reads as TGTGCCAGCAGCTCGACAGGCGCTGAAGCTTTCTTT. This gives the protein CASSSTGAEAFF.

This clonotype was seen only a few times. The chain combines TRBV20-1 with TRBJ2-7; 10 nucleotides match TRBD2. This CDR3 has 13 residues. Germline-derived CDR1 and CDR2 are DFQATT and SNEGSKA (reference sequence). With V trimmed by 1 base and J by 4 bases, 1 base remained unmatched. The CDR3 loop reads CSARALAGYEQYF. The DNA of the CDR3 is TGCAGTGCTAGAGCACTAGCGGGATACGAGCAGTACTTC.

This clonotype has just a few counts. The chain recombines TRBV5-1 with TRBJ2-7, with TRBD2 as a possible D gene (5 bases). This CDR3 has 13 residues. In germline, CDR1 is SGHRS, CDR2 YFSETQ. Trimming stripped 4 bases from V and 7 bases from J, with 15 bases between. The CDR3 region has the DNA TGCGCCAGCAGCCGAGGACTTGCGTGGGAGCAGTACTTC. This encodes CASSRGLAWEQYF.

This clonotype has ten or more counts. The rearrangement joins TRBV5-1 to TRBJ2-1; 15 bases are a match to TRBD2. This CDR3 is built from 15 residues. Germline V gene lookup returns CDR1 SGHRS and CDR2 YFSETQ. The V and J ends lost 1 base and 9 bases, in that order; junction bases with no gene match: 2. DNA of the CDR3: TGCGCCAGCAGCTTGAGGACTAGCGGGAGGGGTGAGCAGTTCTTC. Protein: CASSLRTSGRGEQFF.

This clonotype was seen a few times. This sequence joins TRBV5-4 and TRBJ2-3; weak D call: TRBD2 (6 bases). This CDR3 region has 15 residues. Germline V gives CDR1 SGHNT, CDR2 YYREEE (reference sequence). Trimming shortened V by 3 bases and J by 2 bases, and 13 bases separated the two germline ends. In DNA, the CDR3 is TGTGCCAGCAGCTCCCAGACTAGTCTCACAGATACGCAGTATTTT. Its translation is CASSSQTSLTDTQYF.

V gene TRBV5-1 combines with J gene TRBJ2-7; 12 bases align to TRBD2. With V trimmed by 6 bases and J by 4 bases, 5 bases remained unmatched. Germline CDR1 reads SGHRS; CDR2 reads YFSETQ. This CDR3 is 14 amino acids long. Written as DNA, the CDR3 is TGCGCCAGCACCCTAGCGGGAGGGCCTTACGAGCAGTACTTC. Translated, it gives CASTLAGGPYEQYF.

V gene TRBV28 combines with J gene TRBJ2-3; no clear D. Germline V gene sequence: CDR1 MDHEN, CDR2 SYDVKM. The CDR3 extends over 15 amino acids. V was shortened by 4 bases and J by 0 bases, with 11 bases between the two germline ends. The DNA of the CDR3 is TGTGCCAGCAGTTCTCCCAGGCGGAGCACAGATACGCAGTATTTT. The encoded protein is CASSSPRRSTDTQYF.

This clonotype was seen a handful of times. The chain couples TRBV6-2 or TRBV6-3 to TRBJ2-3; TRBD2 matches at 12 bases. The V segment lost 5 bases and the J segment 1 base; nucleotides outside the gene matches: 4. Germline lookup yields CDR1 MNHEY and CDR2 SVGEGT. The CDR3 spans 16 residues. The CDR3 here is CASSRLAGARTDTQYF. The CDR3 nucleotides are TGTGCCAGCAGTAGACTAGCGGGAGCCCGCACAGATACGCAGTATTTT.

In this sample, this clonotype turned up many times. The chain carries TRBV28 and TRBJ1-2; D is possibly TRBD1 (5 bases). Between the trimmed V and J ends, which lost 4 bases and 4 bases, there was a span of 10 bases. Germline CDR1 is MDHEN and CDR2 is SYDVKM. The CDR3 spans 13 residues. CDR3 nucleotide sequence: TGTGCCAGCAGTTCGACAGTCGCCTATGGCTACACCTTC. Residues: CASSSTVAYGYTF.

This clonotype was counted many times. This chain uses TRBV5-1 with TRBJ2-5, with unresolved D. The length of the CDR3 is 13 residues. V was pared by 3 bases and J by 1 base, with 7 bases between. CDR1 and CDR2 (germline): SGHRS, YFSETQ. The CDR3 DNA follows: TGCGCCAGCAGCTCTAGACCCCAAGAGACCCAGTACTTC. Protein product: CASSSRPQETQYF.

The chain joins TRBV14 to TRBJ2-1; TRBD2 aligns across 16 bases. V lost 4 bases to trimming and J lost 15 bases; unmatched junction nucleotides: 6. The CDR3 loop spans 14 amino acids. Germline CDR1 SGHDN, CDR2 FVKESK. This CDR3 reads CASSPGGTSGRAFF. The CDR3, as DNA: TGTGCCAGCAGCCCCGGCGGGACTAGCGGGAGGGCGTTCTTC.

A few counts support this clonotype. This sequence joins TRBV9 and TRBJ2-1, with 7 bases aligning to TRBD1. The CDR3 length is 15 residues. Per germline, CDR1 SGDLS and CDR2 YYNGEE. Unmatched junction bases numbered 4, after V lost 2 bases and J lost 2 bases. CDR3 in amino acids: CASSVSGTAYNEQFF. The CDR3 DNA reads TGTGCCAGCAGCGTCTCCGGGACAGCCTACAATGAGCAGTTCTTC.

This clonotype has a handful of counts. The chain employs TRBV5-1 and TRBJ1-1; 7 bases agree with TRBD1. CDR1 SGHRS and CDR2 YFSETQ come from the germline V gene. CDR3 length: 15 residues. Trimming cost V 0 bases and J 5 bases; bases outside gene matches: 7. CDR3 sequence reads: CASSLGGQRGTEAFF. The CDR3 DNA reads TGCGCCAGCAGCTTGGGGGGACAGCGAGGTACTGAAGCTTTCTTT.

This chain connects TRBV12-3 or TRBV12-4 to TRBJ1-1, with a weak D call TRBD1 (6 bases). The CDR3 is 14 amino acids. Deletions cut 6 bases from V and 1 base from J, with 12 bases between. The DNA for the CDR3 is TGTGCCAGCAGATCTGGGGGCCAGAACACTGAAGCTTTCTTT. This translates into CASRSGGQNTEAFF.

The V call is TRBV4-1, the J call TRBJ2-2, with no clear D. This CDR3 spans 15 amino acids. Germline CDR1 reads MGHRA; CDR2 reads YSYEKL. V was trimmed by 1 base and J by 4 bases, leaving 10 bases between them. The CDR3 loop is CASSQAESLTGELFF. DNA for the CDR3: TGCGCCAGCAGCCAAGCGGAGTCGCTCACCGGGGAGCTGTTTTTT.

The chain has TRBV5-1 and TRBJ1-3, with D possibly being TRBD1 (5 bases). Trimming cost V 4 bases and J 0 bases, with 11 bases left between them. This CDR3 comprises 15 residues. Germline assignment: CDR1 SGHRS and CDR2 YFSETQ. CDR3 residues: CASSRTSRSGNTIYF. CDR3 DNA: TGCGCCAGCAGCCGGACATCCCGCTCTGGAAACACCATATATTTT. Full variable domain (rest looked up from reference TRBV5-1 and TRBJ1-3): KAGVTQTPRYLIKTRGQQVTLSCSPISGHRSVSWYQQTPGQGLQFLFEYFSETQRNKGNFPGRFSGRQFSNSRSEMNVSTLELGDSALYLCASSRTSRSGNTIYFGEGSWLTVV.

J is TRBJ2-5 and V is TRBV4-3; no reliable D call. The V gene's germline CDR1 is LGHNA and CDR2 YSLEER. The CDR3 loop spans 16 amino acids. V lost 0 bases and J 2 bases, leaving 13 bases between the germline ends. The CDR3: CASSQDGPSPQETQYF. Written as DNA, the CDR3 is TGCGCCAGCAGCCAAGATGGGCCGAGCCCTCAAGAGACCCAGTACTTC.

This clonotype was picked up a small number of times. The genes are TRBV11-3 and TRBJ1-1; D is uncertain. CDR1 is SGHNT, CDR2 YENEEA, per germline. V was clipped by 5 bases and J by 3 bases, with 7 bases between them. This CDR3 contains 12 residues. CDR3 sequence reads: CASSEVDTEAFF. The CDR3 DNA sequence: TGTGCCAGCAGCGAGGTGGACACTGAAGCTTTCTTT.

The J gene is TRBJ2-5, the V gene TRBV3-1; 8 nucleotides align to TRBD2. Trimming removed 4 bases from V and 10 bases from J; junction bases left unmatched: 17. There are 16 residues in the CDR3. Germline lookup yields CDR1 LGHDT and CDR2 YNNKEL (reference sequence). This chain's CDR3 is CASSPPTGGGPGDQYF. CDR3 DNA: TGTGCCAGCAGCCCTCCTACTGGCGGGGGGCCGGGGGACCAGTACTTC.